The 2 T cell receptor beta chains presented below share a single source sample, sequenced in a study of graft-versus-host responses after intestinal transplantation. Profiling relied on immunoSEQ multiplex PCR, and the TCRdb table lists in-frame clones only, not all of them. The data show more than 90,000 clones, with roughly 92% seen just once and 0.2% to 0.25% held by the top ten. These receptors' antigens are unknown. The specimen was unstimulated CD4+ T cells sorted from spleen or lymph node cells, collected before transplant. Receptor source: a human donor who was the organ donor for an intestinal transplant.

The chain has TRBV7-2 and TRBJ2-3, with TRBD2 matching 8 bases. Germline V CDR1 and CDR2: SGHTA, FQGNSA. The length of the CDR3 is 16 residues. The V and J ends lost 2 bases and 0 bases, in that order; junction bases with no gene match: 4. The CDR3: CASSLMLAGSTDTQYF. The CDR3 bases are TGTGCCAGCAGCTTAATGTTAGCGGGAAGCACAGATACGCAGTATTTT.

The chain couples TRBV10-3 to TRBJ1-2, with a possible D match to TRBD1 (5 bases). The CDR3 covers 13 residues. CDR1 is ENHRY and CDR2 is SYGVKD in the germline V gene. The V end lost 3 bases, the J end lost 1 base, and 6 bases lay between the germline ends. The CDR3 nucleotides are TGTGCCATCAGTGATCAGGGTAACTATGGCTACACCTTC. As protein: CAISDQGNYGYTF.